Listed below are T cell receptor beta chains from one sample, sequenced in a study of shared clonotypes between healthy human individuals. TCRdb's table, derived via immunoSEQ multiplex PCR, lists solely in-frame clones and lacks some. The sample carries more than 1 million clones, about 84% recorded once. Sequencing used memory CD4+ T cells from PBMCs. The receptor set was obtained from a man between 18 and 35 years old in good health. Some clones in this sample may be carry-over from other donors' samples. CDR3s include the opening cysteine and the closing phenylalanine or tryptophan. A D gene is named only where the DNA matches it firmly. Part of the rows lack a size; the others show once, few, many or a class for expanded clones.

>TRBJ2-3|TRBV29-1|.|.
CGLLGAVPSDTQYF
TGCGGCCTGTTGGGAGCTGTCCCATCGGATACGCAGTATTTT
>TRBJ2-2|TRBV28|TRBD1|.
CASSHRGLLFDGELFF
TGTGCCAGCAGCCACAGGGGGCTTCTGTTCGACGGGGAGCTGTTTTTT
>TRBJ1-2|TRBV19|.|.
CASSISQAGPNYGYTF
TGTGCCAGTAGTATCTCCCAGGCAGGACCTAACTATGGCTACACCTTC
>TRBJ2-2|TRBV27|TRBD1|.
CASSLVQGAGELFF
TGTGCCAGCAGTTTAGTACAGGGGGCCGGGGAGCTGTTTTTT
>TRBJ2-7|TRBV28|TRBD2|once
CASSFRTGRLAGTNEQYF
TGTGCCAGCAGCTTCAGGACAGGAAGACTAGCGGGAACGAACGAGCAGTACTTC
>TRBJ1-5|TRBV2|.|.
CASSDSSNQPQHF
TGTGCCAGCAGTGATTCTTCGAATCAGCCCCAGCATTTT
>TRBJ1-2|TRBV28|TRBD1|.
CASSLPPGQGNGYTF
TGTGCCAGCAGTTTACCCCCGGGACAGGGTAATGGCTACACCTTC
>TRBJ1-1|TRBV11-2|.|.
CASSLQGSGTEAFF
TGTGCCAGCAGCTTGCAGGGGTCGGGCACTGAAGCTTTCTTT
>TRBJ1-4|TRBV7-8|.|.
CASSLGGTDEKLFF
TGTGCCAGCAGCTTAGGTGGGACCGACGAAAAACTGTTTTTT
>TRBJ2-7|TRBV30|TRBD2|.
CAWSVGLAGGYEQYF
TGTGCCTGGAGTGTGGGGCTAGCGGGAGGGTACGAGCAGTACTTC